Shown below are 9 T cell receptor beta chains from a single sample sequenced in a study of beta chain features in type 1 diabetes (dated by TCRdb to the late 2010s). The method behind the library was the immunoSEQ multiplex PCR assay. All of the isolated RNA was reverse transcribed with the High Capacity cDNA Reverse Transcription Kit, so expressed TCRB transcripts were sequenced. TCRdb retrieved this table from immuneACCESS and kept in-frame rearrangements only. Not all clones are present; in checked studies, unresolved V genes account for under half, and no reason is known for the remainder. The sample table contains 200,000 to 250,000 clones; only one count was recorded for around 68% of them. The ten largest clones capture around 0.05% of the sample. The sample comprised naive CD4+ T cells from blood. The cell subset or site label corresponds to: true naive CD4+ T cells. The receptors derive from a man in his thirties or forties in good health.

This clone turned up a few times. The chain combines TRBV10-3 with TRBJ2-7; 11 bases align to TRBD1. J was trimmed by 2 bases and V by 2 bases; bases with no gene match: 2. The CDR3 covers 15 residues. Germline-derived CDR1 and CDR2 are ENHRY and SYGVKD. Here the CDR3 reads CAISEPGQGAYEQYF. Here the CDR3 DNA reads TGTGCCATCAGTGAGCCGGGACAGGGGGCCTACGAGCAGTACTTC.

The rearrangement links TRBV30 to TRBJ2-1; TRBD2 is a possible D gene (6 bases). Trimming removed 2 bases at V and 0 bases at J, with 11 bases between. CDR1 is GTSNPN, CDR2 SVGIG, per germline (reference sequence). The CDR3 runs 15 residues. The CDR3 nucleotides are TGTGCCTGGAGTAGGGCGGGGAGCTCCTACAATGAGCAGTTCTTC. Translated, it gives CAWSRAGSSYNEQFF.

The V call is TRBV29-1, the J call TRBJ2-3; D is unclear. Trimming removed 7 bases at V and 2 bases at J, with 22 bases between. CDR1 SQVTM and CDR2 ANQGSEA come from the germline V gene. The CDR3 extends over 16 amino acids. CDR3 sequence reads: CSASVGISFPTDTQYF. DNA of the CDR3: TGCAGCGCCTCAGTAGGGATAAGTTTCCCCACAGATACGCAGTATTTT.

The CDR3 is CASSRAWAQGQKKNIQYF. DNA of the CDR3: TGTGCCAGCAGCAGGGCTTGGGCACAAGGACAGAAGAAGAACATTCAGTACTTC. This chain links TRBV27 with TRBJ2-4, with a weak D call TRBD1 (6 bases). CDR1 MNHEY and CDR2 SMNVEV come from the germline V gene (reference sequence). Trimming took off 6 bases at V and 7 bases at J, with 28 bases between the two ends. CDR3 size: 18 residues.

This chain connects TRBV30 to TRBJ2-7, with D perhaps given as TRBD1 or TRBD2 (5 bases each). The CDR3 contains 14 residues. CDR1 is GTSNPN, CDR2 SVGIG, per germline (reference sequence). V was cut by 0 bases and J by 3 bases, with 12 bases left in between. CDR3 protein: CAWSVGRLSYEQYF. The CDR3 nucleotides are TGTGCCTGGAGTGTGGGACGGTTAAGCTACGAGCAGTACTTC.

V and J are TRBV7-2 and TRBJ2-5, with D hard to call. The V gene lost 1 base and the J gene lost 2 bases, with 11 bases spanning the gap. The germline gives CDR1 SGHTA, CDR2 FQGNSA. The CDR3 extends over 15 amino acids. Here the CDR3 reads CASSLGPKGQETQYF. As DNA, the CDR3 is TGTGCCAGCAGCTTAGGGCCCAAAGGGCAAGAGACCCAGTACTTC.

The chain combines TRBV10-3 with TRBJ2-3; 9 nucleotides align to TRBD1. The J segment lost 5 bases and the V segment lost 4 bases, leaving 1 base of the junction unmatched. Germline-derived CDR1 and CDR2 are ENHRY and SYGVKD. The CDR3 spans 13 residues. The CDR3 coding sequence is TGTGCCATCAGTGGGACAGGGGTAGATACGCAGTATTTT. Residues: CAISGTGVDTQYF.

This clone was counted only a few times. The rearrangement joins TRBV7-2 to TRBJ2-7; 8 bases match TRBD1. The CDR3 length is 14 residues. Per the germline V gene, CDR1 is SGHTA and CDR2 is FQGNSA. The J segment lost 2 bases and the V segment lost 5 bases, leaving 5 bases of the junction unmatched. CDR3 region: CASSLATGAYEQYF. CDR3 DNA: TGTGCCAGCAGCCTGGCGACAGGGGCCTACGAGCAGTACTTC. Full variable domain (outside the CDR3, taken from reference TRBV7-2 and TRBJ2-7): GAGVSQSPSNKVTEKGKDVELRCDPISGHTALYWYRQSLGQGLEFLIYFQGNSAPDKSGLPSDRFSAERTGGSVSTLTIQRTQQEDSAVYLCASSLATGAYEQYFGPGTRLTVT.

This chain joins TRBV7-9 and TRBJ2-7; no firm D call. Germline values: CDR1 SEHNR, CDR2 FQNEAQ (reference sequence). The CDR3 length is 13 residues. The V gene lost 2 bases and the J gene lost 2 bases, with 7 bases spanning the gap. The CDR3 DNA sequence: TGTGCCAGCAGCTTAACGGATACCTACGAGCAGTACTTC. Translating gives CASSLTDTYEQYF.